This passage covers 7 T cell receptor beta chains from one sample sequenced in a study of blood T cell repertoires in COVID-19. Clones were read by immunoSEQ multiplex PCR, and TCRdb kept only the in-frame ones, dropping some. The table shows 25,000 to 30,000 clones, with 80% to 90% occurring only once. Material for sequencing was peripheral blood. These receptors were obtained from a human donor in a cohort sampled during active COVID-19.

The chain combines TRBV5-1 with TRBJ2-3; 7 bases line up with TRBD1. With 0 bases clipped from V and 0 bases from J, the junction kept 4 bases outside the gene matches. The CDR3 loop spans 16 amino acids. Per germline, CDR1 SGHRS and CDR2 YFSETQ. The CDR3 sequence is CASSLVSTGSTDTQYF. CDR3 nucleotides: TGCGCCAGCAGCTTGGTATCGACAGGGAGCACAGATACGCAGTATTTT.

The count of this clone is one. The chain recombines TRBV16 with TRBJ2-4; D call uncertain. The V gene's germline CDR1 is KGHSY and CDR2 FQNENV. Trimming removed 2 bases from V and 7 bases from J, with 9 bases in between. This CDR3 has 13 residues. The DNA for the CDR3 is TGTGCCAGCAGCCAAGTTCCCGGGAACATTCAGTACTTC. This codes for CASSQVPGNIQYF. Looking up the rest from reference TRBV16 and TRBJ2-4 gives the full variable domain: GEEVAQTPKHLVRGEGQKAKLYCAPIKGHSYVFWYQQVLKNEFKFLISFQNENVFDETGMPKERFSAKCLPNSPCSLEIQATKLEDSAVYFCASSQVPGNIQYFGAGTRLSVL.

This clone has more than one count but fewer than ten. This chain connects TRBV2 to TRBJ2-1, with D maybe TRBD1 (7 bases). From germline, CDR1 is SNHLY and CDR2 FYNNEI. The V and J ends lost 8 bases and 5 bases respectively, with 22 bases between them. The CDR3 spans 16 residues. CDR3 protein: CASSQGGFLRNNEQFF. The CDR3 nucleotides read TGTGCCAGCTCCCAGGGGGGTTTTCTAAGGAACAATGAGCAGTTCTTC.

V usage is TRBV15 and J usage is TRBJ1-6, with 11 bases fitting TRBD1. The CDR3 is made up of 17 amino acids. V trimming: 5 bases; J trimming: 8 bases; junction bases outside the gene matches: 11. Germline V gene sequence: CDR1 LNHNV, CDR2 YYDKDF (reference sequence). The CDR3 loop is CATSHLAGTGGYSPLHF. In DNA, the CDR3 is TGTGCCACCAGCCACCTTGCCGGGACAGGGGGGTATTCACCCCTCCACTTT.

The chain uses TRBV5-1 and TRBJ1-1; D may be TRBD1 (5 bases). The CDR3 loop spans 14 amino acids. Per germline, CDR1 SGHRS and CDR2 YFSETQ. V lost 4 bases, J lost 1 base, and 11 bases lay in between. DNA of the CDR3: TGCGCCAGCAGCCCGGGGGTAAGGAACACTGAAGCTTTCTTT. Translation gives CASSPGVRNTEAFF.

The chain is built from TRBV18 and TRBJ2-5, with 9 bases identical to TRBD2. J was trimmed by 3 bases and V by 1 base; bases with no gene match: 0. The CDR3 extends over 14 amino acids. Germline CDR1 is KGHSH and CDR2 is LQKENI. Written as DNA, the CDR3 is TGTGCCAGCTCACCACTAGCGGGGGAAGAGACCCAGTACTTC. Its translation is CASSPLAGEETQYF.

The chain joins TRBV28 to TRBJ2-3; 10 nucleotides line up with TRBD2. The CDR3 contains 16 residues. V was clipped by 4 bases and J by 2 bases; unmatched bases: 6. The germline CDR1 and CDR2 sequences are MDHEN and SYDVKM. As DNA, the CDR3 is TGTGCCAGCAGTTCCCCCGGGACTAGCGACACAGATACGCAGTATTTT. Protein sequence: CASSSPGTSDTDTQYF.